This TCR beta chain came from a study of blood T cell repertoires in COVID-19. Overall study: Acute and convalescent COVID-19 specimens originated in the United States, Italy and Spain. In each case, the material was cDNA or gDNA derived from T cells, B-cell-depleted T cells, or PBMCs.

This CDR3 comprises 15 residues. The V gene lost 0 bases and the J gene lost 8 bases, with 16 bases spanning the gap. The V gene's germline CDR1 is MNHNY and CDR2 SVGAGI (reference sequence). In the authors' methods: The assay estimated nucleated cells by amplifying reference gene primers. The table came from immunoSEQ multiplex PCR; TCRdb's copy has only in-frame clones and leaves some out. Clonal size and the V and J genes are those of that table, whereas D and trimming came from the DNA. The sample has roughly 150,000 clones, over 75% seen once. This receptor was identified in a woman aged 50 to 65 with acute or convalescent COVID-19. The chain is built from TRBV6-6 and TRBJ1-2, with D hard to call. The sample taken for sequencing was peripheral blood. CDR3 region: CASSYSNGDLNGYTF. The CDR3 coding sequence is TGTGCCAGCAGTTACTCGAACGGGGATCTGAACGGCTACACCTTC.